A single TCR beta chain is shown here with its context. Its antigen is currently unknown. Arm-PCR of CDR3 regions and iRepertoire HTBI primers were the basis on which TCR beta libraries were built. TCRdb re-called the multiplex PCR reads through MiXCR, storing one row per CDR3 protein. The data hold hundreds of thousands of distinct CDR3 sequences, with under 25% observed a single time. The sample comes from a study of regulatory T cells in long-lasting Graves disease. Overall study context: The study counted Graves' disease as persistent given over 5 years of antithyroid drugs and positive TSH receptor antibodies. Whole-study results and caveats: Rather than thyroid tissue, only peripheral blood underwent study. Authors noted too few samples as a limitation.

Time point here: persistent/refractory GD, antithyroid drugs over 5 years with positive TRAb. Preparation of the TCR library used RNA extracted from PBMCs. Approximately 9 milliliters of peripheral blood went into EDTA tubes. Germline V CDR1 and CDR2: SNHLY, FYNNEI. V gave up 7 bases and J gave up 1 base, with 11 bases separating them. This CDR3 is built from 15 residues. This clonotype was sampled from a female donor with Graves disease. The specimen was peripheral blood mononuclear cells (PBMCs), collected when the disease was refractory, from a patient treated with antithyroid drugs. The V gene is TRBV2, the J gene TRBJ2-6, with D possibly being TRBD1 (6 bases). In DNA, the CDR3 is TGTGCCAGCAAATTCGACAGGTCTGGGGCCAACGTCCTGACTTTC. It yields the protein CASKFDRSGANVLTF.